This T cell receptor beta chain was profiled in a study of blood T cell repertoires in COVID-19. Study at large: COVID-19 samples collected from the United States, Italy and Spain covered acute and convalescent phases.

Germline CDR1 is SGHNT and CDR2 is YENEEA. This CDR3 is 15 amino acids long. V lost 2 bases to trimming and J lost 3 bases; unmatched junction nucleotides: 2. Original methodology: Amplification of reference gene primers provided the estimated nucleated cell counts. Assay: immunoSEQ multiplex PCR; the TCRdb copy retains only in-frame clones and omits some. V, J and clone size reflect that table, while D and trimming were determined from the DNA. The sample lists 250,000 to 350,000 clones, roughly 84% occurring once. The material sequenced was peripheral blood. V usage is TRBV11-3 and J usage is TRBJ2-2; TRBD2 aligns across 8 bases. The receptor was isolated from a human donor with COVID-19, enrolled during active disease. The donor label of this sample is uncertain. In DNA, the CDR3 is TGTGCCAGCAGCTTAACTAGCGGATACACCGGGGAGCTGTTTTTT. This sequence encodes CASSLTSGYTGELFF.